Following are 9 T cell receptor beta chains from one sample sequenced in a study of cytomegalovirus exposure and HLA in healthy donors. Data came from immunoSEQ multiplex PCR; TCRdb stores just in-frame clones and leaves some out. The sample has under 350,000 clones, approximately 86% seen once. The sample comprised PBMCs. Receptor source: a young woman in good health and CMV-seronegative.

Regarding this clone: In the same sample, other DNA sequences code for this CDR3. CDR3 sequence reads: CASSLELVTDTQYF. The CDR3, as DNA: TGCGCCAGCAGCTTGGAGCTAGTCACAGATACGCAGTATTTT. The chain combines TRBV5-1 with TRBJ2-3; D is undetermined. This CDR3 has 14 amino acids. Trimming stripped 0 bases from V and 2 bases from J, with 7 bases between. Germline values: CDR1 SGHRS, CDR2 YFSETQ.

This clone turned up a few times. The CDR3 reads CASSPLAGSYNEQFF. The CDR3 DNA reads as TGTGCCAGCAGTCCTCTAGCGGGGTCCTACAATGAGCAGTTCTTC. The chain has TRBV6-4 and TRBJ2-1; 9 bases align to TRBD2. Germline CDR1 reads MRHNA; CDR2 reads SNTAGT. The CDR3 contains 15 residues. With 5 bases clipped from V and 1 base from J, the junction kept 3 bases outside the gene matches.

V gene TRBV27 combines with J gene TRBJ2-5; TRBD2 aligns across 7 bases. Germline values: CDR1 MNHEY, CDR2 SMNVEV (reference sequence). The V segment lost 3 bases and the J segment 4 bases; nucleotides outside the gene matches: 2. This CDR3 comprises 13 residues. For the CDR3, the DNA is TGTGCCAGCAGTTTCGTAGCGGGAGAGACCCAGTACTTC. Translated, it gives CASSFVAGETQYF.

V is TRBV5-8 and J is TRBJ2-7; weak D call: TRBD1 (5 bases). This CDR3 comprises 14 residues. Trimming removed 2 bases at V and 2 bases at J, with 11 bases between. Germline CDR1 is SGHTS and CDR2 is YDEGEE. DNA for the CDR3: TGTGCCAGCAGCTTAGGGGTTGCGCCCTACGAGCAGTACTTC. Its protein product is CASSLGVAPYEQYF.

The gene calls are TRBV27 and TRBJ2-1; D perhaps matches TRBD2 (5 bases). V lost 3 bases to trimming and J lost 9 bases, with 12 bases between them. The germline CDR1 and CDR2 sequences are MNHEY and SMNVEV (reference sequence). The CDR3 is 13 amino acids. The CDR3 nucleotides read TGTGCCAGCAGTTTTCGCGCTCGGGGTGAGCAGTTCTTC. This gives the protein CASSFRARGEQFF.

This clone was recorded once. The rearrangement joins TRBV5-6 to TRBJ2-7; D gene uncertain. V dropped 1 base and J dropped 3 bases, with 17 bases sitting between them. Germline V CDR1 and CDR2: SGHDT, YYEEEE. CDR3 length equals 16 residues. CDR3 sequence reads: CASSLKQSSSSYEQYF. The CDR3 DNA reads TGTGCCAGCAGCTTGAAACAGAGCAGTTCCAGCTACGAGCAGTACTTC.

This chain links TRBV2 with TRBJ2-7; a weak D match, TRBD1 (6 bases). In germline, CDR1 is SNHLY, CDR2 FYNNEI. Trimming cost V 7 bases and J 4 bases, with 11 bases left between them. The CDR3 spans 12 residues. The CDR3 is CASTLTGYEQYF. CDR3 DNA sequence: TGTGCCAGCACCCTAACAGGGTACGAGCAGTACTTC.

CDR3 bases: TGTGCCAGCAGTTCAGGGATGTCCTACGAGCAGTACTTC. Translation gives CASSSGMSYEQYF. The V gene is TRBV27, the J gene TRBJ2-7; tentative D call: TRBD1 (5 bases). CDR3 length equals 13 residues. CDR1 and CDR2 (germline): MNHEY, SMNVEV (reference sequence). Deletions cut 4 bases from V and 1 base from J, with 8 bases between.

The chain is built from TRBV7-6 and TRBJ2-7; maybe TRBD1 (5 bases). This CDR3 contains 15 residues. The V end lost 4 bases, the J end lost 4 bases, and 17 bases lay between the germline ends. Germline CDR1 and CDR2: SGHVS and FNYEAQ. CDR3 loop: CASSSSDAAGYEQYF. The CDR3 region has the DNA TGTGCCAGCAGCTCATCCGACGCCGCAGGGTACGAGCAGTACTTC.